The 25 T cell receptor beta chains below come from one sample, sequenced in a study of technical replicates of blood from a handful of donors. TCRdb's copy holds only in-frame clones and misses some; the assay was immunoSEQ multiplex PCR. Of 60,000 to 85,000 clones detected, 85% to 95% appear once; the ten largest clones hold roughly 0.37%. The sequenced sample consisted of T cells isolated from PBMCs. The receptors come from a human donor in good health.

This chain joins TRBV7-8 and TRBJ1-5, with D tentatively TRBD1 (6 bases). This CDR3 is 15 amino acids long. The V and J ends lost 2 bases and 5 bases respectively, with 13 bases between them. Looked up from germline, CDR1 is SGHVS and CDR2 is FQNEAQ. The CDR3 region has the DNA TGTGCCAGCAGCTTACAAGAGACAGGCGATCAGCCCCAGCATTTT. Protein sequence: CASSLQETGDQPQHF.

The V call is TRBV2, the J call TRBJ2-3; 9 positions agree with TRBD2. CDR3 length: 14 amino acids. The J segment lost 4 bases and the V segment lost 7 bases, leaving 6 bases of the junction unmatched. The germline V gene encodes CDR1 SNHLY and CDR2 FYNNEI. The DNA of the CDR3 is TGTGCCAGCATTAGCGGGAGATCCGCAGATACGCAGTATTTT. It specifies CASISGRSADTQYF.

This clone was recorded only once. The CDR3 sequence: CASSQLQGAYGYTF. The CDR3 DNA reads TGTGCCAGCAGCCAATTACAGGGGGCCTATGGCTACACCTTC. V gene TRBV14 combines with J gene TRBJ1-2; 9 nucleotides align to TRBD1. Germline-derived CDR1 and CDR2 are SGHDN and FVKESK. This CDR3 comprises 14 residues. Trimming took 2 bases from V and 4 from J; bases not matched to a gene: 2.

The chain has TRBV7-9 and TRBJ1-2; D not resolved. The germline gives CDR1 SEHNR, CDR2 FQNEAQ (reference sequence). The CDR3 consists of 16 residues. V was clipped by 2 bases and J by 5 bases, with 18 bases between them. CDR3 bases: TGTGCCAGCAGCTTATCGAGCCGCGGCCAATCTTATGGCTACACCTTC. Amino acid sequence: CASSLSSRGQSYGYTF. The variable domain in full, with the rest retrieved from reference TRBV7-9 and TRBJ1-2, is DTGVSQNPRHKITKRGQNVTFRCDPISEHNRLYWYRQTLGQGPEFLTYFQNEAQLEKSRLLSDRFSAERPKGSFSTLEIQRTEQGDSAMYLCASSLSSRGQSYGYTFGSGTRLTVV.

This chain joins TRBV4-1 and TRBJ2-2; 7 bases are a match to TRBD1. V trimming: 1 base; J trimming: 1 base; junction bases outside the gene matches: 3. The CDR3 loop spans 16 amino acids. CDR1 is MGHRA, CDR2 YSYEKL, per germline. CDR3 region: CASSQGDRWNTGELFF. The CDR3 bases are TGCGCCAGCAGCCAAGGGGACAGATGGAACACCGGGGAGCTGTTTTTT.

This clone was observed a single time. This rearrangement joins TRBV20-1 to TRBJ2-7, with D possibly being TRBD2 (5 bases). The CDR3 spans 11 residues. V lost 5 bases to trimming and J lost 5 bases, with 10 bases between them. Germline values: CDR1 DFQATT, CDR2 SNEGSKA (reference sequence). The DNA for the CDR3 is TGCAGTGCTTCGGGAACCCACGAGCAGTACTTC. Its protein product is CSASGTHEQYF.

V is TRBV7-6 and J is TRBJ1-2; D unclear. The CDR3 is 15 residues long. The V end was cut by 4 bases, the J end by 1 base, with 13 bases between. Looked up from germline, CDR1 is SGHVS and CDR2 is FNYEAQ. The CDR3 is CASSSTEMNNYGYTF. The CDR3 bases are TGTGCCAGCAGCTCTACAGAGATGAATAACTATGGCTACACCTTC.

This chain uses TRBV18 with TRBJ1-4; 7 bases fit TRBD1. Per the germline V gene, CDR1 is KGHSH and CDR2 is LQKENI. This CDR3 comprises 16 residues. The V and J ends lost 2 bases and 6 bases, in that order; junction bases with no gene match: 9. CDR3 sequence reads: CASSPIFGTVDEKLFF. As DNA, the CDR3 is TGTGCCAGCTCACCAATCTTCGGGACAGTCGATGAAAAACTGTTTTTT.

CDR3 sequence reads: CASSIAGTSGMADTQYF. As DNA, the CDR3 is TGTGCCAGTAGTATAGCCGGGACTAGCGGGATGGCAGATACGCAGTATTTT. The chain employs TRBV19 and TRBJ2-3, with 13 bases identical to TRBD2. The CDR3 totals 17 residues. Losses at the gene ends were 1 base for V and 4 bases for J; bases not matched to a gene: 5. Germline V gives CDR1 LNHDA, CDR2 SQIVND (reference sequence).

The chain carries TRBV27 and TRBJ2-3; 15 bases align to TRBD2. V trimming: 5 bases; J trimming: 5 bases; junction bases outside the gene matches: 8. The CDR3 sequence is 17 residues long. Germline V lookup: CDR1 MNHEY, CDR2 SMNVEV (reference sequence). The CDR3 DNA is TGTGCCAGCAGTGGTCGGACTAGCGGGAGGGCCATAGATACGCAGTATTTT. As protein: CASSGRTSGRAIDTQYF.

This rearrangement joins TRBV28 to TRBJ1-1; 12 positions match TRBD1. Germline V CDR1 and CDR2: MDHEN, SYDVKM. V lost 2 bases and J lost 2; bases outside the gene matches: 6. This CDR3 region has 17 residues. CDR3 protein: CASSLVLGTGGNTEAFF. The CDR3 bases are TGTGCCAGCAGTTTAGTCTTGGGGACAGGGGGCAACACTGAAGCTTTCTTT.

The chain employs TRBV6-1 and TRBJ2-6; the D gene is possibly TRBD1 (6 bases). This CDR3 comprises 16 residues. The germline V and J ends were trimmed by 4 bases and 1 base, with 11 bases remaining between them. Germline loops: CDR1 MNHNS, CDR2 SASEGT. The CDR3 DNA is TGTGCCAGCAGTGCCGAAACAGGGTCTGGGGCCAACGTCCTGACTTTC. It encodes CASSAETGSGANVLTF.

The chain couples TRBV9 to TRBJ1-3, with a weak D call TRBD1 (5 bases). V lost 0 bases and J lost 0, with 19 bases in between. The CDR3 sequence is 19 residues long. Germline V lookup: CDR1 SGDLS, CDR2 YYNGEE. The DNA for the CDR3 is TGTGCCAGCAGCGTAGTAGGGCAGGCAGGGTTGACCTCTGGAAACACCATATATTTT. Translation: CASSVVGQAGLTSGNTIYF.

V usage is TRBV2 and J usage is TRBJ1-3, with 8 bases that match TRBD1. The CDR3 sequence is 14 residues long. Per the germline V gene, CDR1 is SNHLY and CDR2 is FYNNEI. Trimming cost V 10 bases and J 1 base; bases outside gene matches: 6. Written as DNA, the CDR3 is TGTGCCATGCCAGGGGGCGAATCTGGAAACACCATATATTTT. It specifies CAMPGGESGNTIYF. Variable domain in full (rest from reference TRBV2 and TRBJ1-3): EPEVTQTPSHQVTQMGQEVILRCVPISNHLYFYWYRQILGQKVEFLVSFYNNEISEKSEIFDDQFSVERPDGSNFTLKIRSTKLEDSAMYFCAMPGGESGNTIYFGEGSWLTVV.

The V call is TRBV6-1, the J call TRBJ1-4; D is possibly TRBD1 (6 bases). With 10 bases removed from V and 5 bases from J, the gap between germline ends came to 14 bases. This CDR3 has 13 residues. The germline CDR1 and CDR2 sequences are MNHNS and SASEGT. CDR3 region: CATTPTGNEKLFF. DNA for the CDR3: TGTGCCACTACGCCGACAGGAAATGAAAAACTGTTTTTT.

This chain uses TRBV2 with TRBJ2-3, with 7 nucleotides matching TRBD2. CDR1 SNHLY and CDR2 FYNNEI come from the germline V gene. The CDR3 has 14 amino acids. V dropped 6 bases and J dropped 4; count of bases not matched to a gene: 7. Here the CDR3 DNA reads TGTGCCAGCAGGCGGACTAGAAGTGCAGATACGCAGTATTTT. Translation gives CASRRTRSADTQYF.

Note on this clone: One junction end does not reproduce the germline sequence, and a read error may be involved. Other DNA sequences in this specimen translate into the identical CDR3. The chain employs TRBV5-6 and TRBJ2-7; D remains ambiguous. The germline V gene has CDR1 SGHDT and CDR2 YYEEEE. The CDR3 length is 14 residues. CDR3 region: CASSLSNSIYEQYF. The DNA for the CDR3 is TGTGCCAGCAGCTTGTCTAACAGTATCTACGAGCAGTACTTT. Filled out from reference TRBV5-6 and TRBJ2-7, the complete variable domain reads DAGVTQSPTHLIKTRGQQVTLRCSPKSGHDTVSWYQQALGQGPQFIFQYYEEEERQRGNFPDRFSGHQFPNYSSELNVNALLLGDSALYLCASSLSNSIYEQYFGPGTRLTVT.

CDR3 residues: CASSPSIFEQYF. CDR3 coding DNA: TGTGCCAGCAGCCCCTCTATATTCGAGCAGTACTTC. This chain uses TRBV28 with TRBJ2-7, with D uncertain. The CDR3 is 12 amino acids. CDR1 is MDHEN and CDR2 is SYDVKM in the germline V gene. V was clipped by 6 bases and J by 6 bases, with 12 bases between them.

The J gene is TRBJ2-7, the V gene TRBV7-8, with D possibly matching TRBD1 (5 bases). The CDR3 spans 14 residues. Germline-derived CDR1 and CDR2 are SGHVS and FQNEAQ. Trimming left V 5 bases short and J 3 bases short, with 14 bases between. CDR3 region: CASSTVTVYYEQYF. As DNA, the CDR3 is TGTGCCAGCAGCACCGTGACAGTTTACTACGAGCAGTACTTC.

This chain links TRBV6-5 with TRBJ1-1; TRBD1 matches at 7 bases. The ends lost 6 bases at V and 6 bases at J; junction bases unmatched: 7. The CDR3 spans 13 residues. The germline CDR1 and CDR2 sequences are MNHEY and SVGAGI. The CDR3 DNA sequence: TGTGCCAGCAGCTCAGACAGGGTGGCTGAAGCTTTCTTT. Its protein product is CASSSDRVAEAFF.

Here the CDR3 DNA reads TGTGCCTGGATGAGGACGACAGGGGGCCGCACTAATGAAAAACTGTTTTTT. Its translation: CAWMRTTGGRTNEKLFF. This chain connects TRBV30 to TRBJ1-4, with 10 bases identical to TRBD1. After removal of 4 bases from V and 2 bases from J, the junction contained 10 bases not matched to a gene. The CDR3 covers 17 residues. Germline V CDR1 and CDR2: GTSNPN, SVGIG (reference sequence).

This clone was seen only once. The chain carries TRBV11-3 and TRBJ2-7; 7 bases align to TRBD2. CDR3 length: 14 residues. From germline, CDR1 is SGHNT and CDR2 YENEEA. The junction had 7 bases not matched to a gene; V was cut back by 6 bases and J by 2 bases. CDR3 sequence reads: CASRQGLSTYEQYF. In nucleotides, the CDR3 is TGTGCCAGCAGGCAGGGACTATCTACCTACGAGCAGTACTTC.

This rearrangement joins TRBV9 to TRBJ2-2; TRBD1 is a possible D gene (6 bases). Between the trimmed V and J ends, which lost 4 bases and 5 bases, there was a span of 9 bases. This CDR3 has 13 amino acids. Germline V gene data show CDR1 as SGDLS and CDR2 as YYNGEE. The CDR3 nucleotides read TGTGCCAGCAGCCAGGGACAAACCGGGGAGCTGTTTTTT. It yields the protein CASSQGQTGELFF.

The gene calls are TRBV9 and TRBJ2-2; tentative D call: TRBD2 (6 bases). Germline CDR1 reads SGDLS; CDR2 reads YYNGEE. The CDR3 has 15 amino acids. Trimming removed 2 bases from V and 5 bases from J, with 13 bases in between. The CDR3 reads CASSVREIETGELFF. The CDR3 DNA follows: TGTGCCAGCAGCGTCCGGGAGATAGAGACCGGGGAGCTGTTTTTT. Drawing the rest from reference TRBV9 and TRBJ2-2, the complete variable domain is DSGVTQTPKHLITATGQRVTLRCSPRSGDLSVYWYQQSLDQGLQFLIQYYNGEERAKGNILERFSAQQFPDLHSELNLSSLELGDSALYFCASSVREIETGELFFGEGSRLTVL.

The chain combines TRBV5-1 with TRBJ2-6, with 7 nucleotides matching TRBD1. This CDR3 is 16 amino acids long. The J segment lost 2 bases and the V segment lost 3 bases, leaving 5 bases of the junction unmatched. Germline CDR1 SGHRS, CDR2 YFSETQ. The CDR3 loop reads CASSWDRKTGANVLTF. The CDR3 DNA sequence: TGCGCCAGCAGCTGGGACAGAAAAACTGGGGCCAACGTCCTGACTTTC.